The clone carrying this T cell receptor (beta chain) showed up just a few times. Its antigen is unidentified. The data belong to a study of T cell repertoires in cytomegalovirus infection. Across the whole study: The study used recently identified HLA-C-restricted and well-studied HLA-B-restricted CMV epitopes. Carrying CMV and the relevant HLA type showed in public TCR beta signatures.

Germline V CDR1 and CDR2: SGHVS, FQNEAQ. The V and J ends lost 7 bases and 4 bases respectively, with 11 bases between them. This CDR3 has 13 amino acids. TCRdb reprocessed the reads with MiXCR, giving one entry per CDR3 protein. Of some 940,000 distinct CDR3 sequences listed, approximately 30% are singletons. Whole-study results and caveats: Public TCR beta family frequency separated CMV-and-HLA carriers, including in an independent cohort. Within the response measured ex vivo, HLA-C-restricted CMV-specific TCR beta clonotypes were dominant.

The chain joins TRBV7-8 to TRBJ2-1; D is undetermined. The TCR originated in a human donor in good health (CMV status not recorded). Some clones in this sample may be carry-over from other donors' samples. This specimen consisted of cultured CD8+ T cells from PBMCs, obtained from culture after CMV antigen stimulation. The CDR3 DNA follows: TGTGCCAGCATGGAACAGTCTTACAATGAGCAGTTCTTC. It yields the protein CASMEQSYNEQFF.